The 16 T cell receptor beta chains below come from one sample, sequenced in a study of T cell clonotyping in hematopoietic cell transplantation (dated by TCRdb to the early 2020s). The intended sense of this specimen's time point label: 100 days after allo-HCT. The library was made by the immunoSEQ multiplex PCR assay. TCRdb stores this immuneACCESS table with in-frame sequences only. Part of the clones is absent; in the studies checked, under half of the shortfall reflects unresolved V genes, and no reason is known for the rest. The sample table shows 13,000 to 15,000 clones, and just over 85% are seen once. 13% of the sample belongs to the ten largest clones. Sequenced here: PBMCs, sampled 100 days after allogeneic stem cell transplant. The source is a male patient aged 45 to 59 who had an allogeneic stem cell transplant from an unrelated donor, so T cells may come from the graft donor. Some clones in this sample may be carry-over from other donors' samples.

The chain links TRBV15 to TRBJ1-5; D is ambiguous. The length of the CDR3 is 14 residues. V lost 4 bases, J lost 5 bases, and 12 bases lay in between. In germline, CDR1 is LNHNV, CDR2 YYDKDF (reference sequence). In nucleotides, the CDR3 is TGTGCCACCAGCATAGGGAGTGCCTATCAGCCCCAGCATTTT. Translation gives CATSIGSAYQPQHF.

The V gene is TRBV9, the J gene TRBJ1-3; D is ambiguous. Germline V gives CDR1 SGDLS, CDR2 YYNGEE. Trimming took off 4 bases at V and 2 bases at J, with 10 bases between the two ends. This CDR3 contains 14 residues. The CDR3 region is CASSPGGAGNTIYF. The CDR3 DNA sequence: TGTGCCAGCAGCCCCGGCGGGGCTGGAAACACCATATATTTT.

The V gene is TRBV5-1, the J gene TRBJ1-2; perhaps TRBD1 as D (5 bases). The CDR3 has 12 residues. Germline CDR1 and CDR2: SGHRS and YFSETQ. V dropped 9 bases and J dropped 4 bases, with 13 bases sitting between them. CDR3 coding DNA: TGCGCCACCTCCGGAAGGGGCTATGGCTACACCTTC. The encoded protein is CATSGRGYGYTF.

CDR3 protein: CASSVDISYNSPLHF. In DNA, the CDR3 is TGTGCCAGCAGCGTAGATATCTCCTATAATTCACCCCTCCACTTT. The V gene is TRBV9, the J gene TRBJ1-6, with unresolved D. Trimming cost V 0 bases and J 0 bases, with 4 bases left between them. The CDR3 runs to 15 residues. Germline V lookup: CDR1 SGDLS, CDR2 YYNGEE.

The V gene is TRBV6-5, the J gene TRBJ2-7; no firm D call. Deletions cut 5 bases from V and 2 bases from J, with 16 bases between. This CDR3 is 15 amino acids long. Germline V gives CDR1 MNHEY, CDR2 SVGAGI. CDR3 amino acids: CASSSIDWETYEQYF. CDR3 coding DNA: TGTGCCAGCAGTAGTATCGACTGGGAAACCTACGAGCAGTACTTC.

In DNA form, the CDR3 reads TGTGCCATCAGTGAGTCTCGGACAGGGTTCTACGAGCAGTACTTC. Translating gives CAISESRTGFYEQYF. The chain employs TRBV10-3 and TRBJ2-7; 8 bases are a match to TRBD1. The V gene's germline CDR1 is ENHRY and CDR2 SYGVKD. This CDR3 comprises 15 residues. V trimming: 0 bases; J trimming: 3 bases; junction bases outside the gene matches: 4.

Notes on this clone: One end of the junction fails to match germline, which may point to a read error. In the same sample, other DNA sequences code for this CDR3. The J gene is TRBJ2-7, the V gene TRBV20-1, with D maybe TRBD2 (5 bases). The CDR3 runs 11 residues. The germline gives CDR1 DFQATT, CDR2 SNEGSKA (reference sequence). DNA for the CDR3: TGCAGTGCCAGAGGGCCTTACGAGCAGTACTTC. Translated: CSARGPYEQYF.

In its sample, this clone was seen once. The J gene is TRBJ2-1, the V gene TRBV11-1; 8 bases are shared with TRBD2. Germline lookup yields CDR1 SGHAT and CDR2 FQDESV (reference sequence). V dropped 6 bases and J dropped 8; count of bases not matched to a gene: 3. This CDR3 has 12 amino acids. Here the CDR3 reads CASRPGGDEQFF. CDR3 coding DNA: TGTGCCAGCAGGCCGGGGGGGGATGAGCAGTTCTTC. Filled out from reference TRBV11-1 and TRBJ2-1, the complete variable domain reads EAEVAQSPRYKITEKSQAVAFWCDPISGHATLYWYRQILGQGPELLVQFQDESVVDDSQLPKDRFSAERLKGVDSTLKIQPAELGDSAMYLCASRPGGDEQFFGPGTRLTVL.

The chain carries TRBV4-2 and TRBJ2-7; D is unclear. Germline CDR1 reads LGHNA; CDR2 reads YNFKEQ. There are 14 residues in the CDR3. Trimming took off 0 bases at V and 3 bases at J, with 9 bases between the two ends. The CDR3 region is CASSQEHRIYEQYF. For the CDR3, the DNA is TGTGCCAGCAGCCAAGAGCACAGAATCTACGAGCAGTACTTC.

V is TRBV2 and J is TRBJ1-1; the D is unclear. The CDR3 loop spans 12 amino acids. Germline CDR1 and CDR2: SNHLY and FYNNEI. V lost 11 bases, J lost 5 bases, and 15 bases lay in between. The CDR3 DNA follows: TGTGCCTCCGGGGTCGCAGAAACTGAAGCTTTCTTT. Amino acid sequence: CASGVAETEAFF.

The chain employs TRBV27 and TRBJ2-2, with D unclear. The V and J ends lost 3 bases and 6 bases respectively, with 11 bases between them. The CDR3 contains 14 residues. Germline V CDR1 and CDR2: MNHEY, SMNVEV (reference sequence). The CDR3 loop reads CASSFAPYSGELFF. In nucleotides, the CDR3 is TGTGCCAGCAGTTTCGCCCCGTACTCCGGGGAGCTGTTTTTT.

The chain has TRBV5-1 and TRBJ1-3; D is ambiguous. The CDR3 contains 17 residues. Germline V CDR1 and CDR2: SGHRS, YFSETQ. V was pared by 6 bases and J by 0 bases, with 19 bases between. The CDR3 loop reads CASKSQLEGDSGNTIYF. CDR3 coding DNA: TGCGCCAGCAAATCTCAGCTAGAGGGAGACTCTGGAAACACCATATATTTT.

This chain links TRBV5-1 with TRBJ2-7; TRBD1 matches at 9 bases. Germline trimming cut 4 bases from V and 5 bases from J; bases unmatched to any gene: 7. The CDR3 spans 14 residues. Looked up from germline, CDR1 is SGHRS and CDR2 is YFSETQ. CDR3 residues: CASSTGQGGNEQYF. Written as DNA, the CDR3 is TGCGCCAGCAGCACGGGACAGGGAGGGAACGAGCAGTACTTC.

The CDR3 region is CASNNWGQGRSSGNTIYF. The CDR3 DNA follows: TGTGCCAGTAACAATTGGGGACAGGGTCGTTCCTCTGGAAACACCATATATTTT. The chain is built from TRBV19 and TRBJ1-3, with 9 bases lining up with TRBD1. V lost 7 bases, J lost 0 bases, and 13 bases stayed unmatched. Germline CDR1 is LNHDA and CDR2 is SQIVND (reference sequence). The CDR3 totals 18 residues. The entire variable domain, with the rest obtained from reference TRBV19 and TRBJ1-3, is as follows: DGGITQSPKYLFRKEGQNVTLSCEQNLNHDAMYWYRQDPGQGLRLIYYSQIVNDFQKGDIAEGYSVSREKKESFPLTVTSAQKNPTAFYLCASNNWGQGRSSGNTIYFGEGSWLTVV.

This chain uses TRBV14 with TRBJ1-3; D may be TRBD1 (6 bases). This CDR3 has 15 residues. Trimming took off 4 bases at V and 4 bases at J, with 14 bases between the two ends. Germline CDR1 is SGHDN and CDR2 is FVKESK. CDR3: CASSPGTGFGNTIYF. The CDR3 DNA sequence: TGTGCCAGCAGCCCTGGTACAGGGTTCGGAAACACCATATATTTT.

This chain uses TRBV6-5 with TRBJ1-5, with D possibly matching TRBD1 (5 bases). Germline V gives CDR1 MNHEY, CDR2 SVGAGI. V lost 8 bases to trimming and J lost 13 bases, with 24 bases between them. CDR3 size: 14 residues. This CDR3 is CASAIAGRPAQQHF. In nucleotides, the CDR3 is TGTGCCAGCGCGATTGCGGGACGACCAGCCCAACAGCATTTT.